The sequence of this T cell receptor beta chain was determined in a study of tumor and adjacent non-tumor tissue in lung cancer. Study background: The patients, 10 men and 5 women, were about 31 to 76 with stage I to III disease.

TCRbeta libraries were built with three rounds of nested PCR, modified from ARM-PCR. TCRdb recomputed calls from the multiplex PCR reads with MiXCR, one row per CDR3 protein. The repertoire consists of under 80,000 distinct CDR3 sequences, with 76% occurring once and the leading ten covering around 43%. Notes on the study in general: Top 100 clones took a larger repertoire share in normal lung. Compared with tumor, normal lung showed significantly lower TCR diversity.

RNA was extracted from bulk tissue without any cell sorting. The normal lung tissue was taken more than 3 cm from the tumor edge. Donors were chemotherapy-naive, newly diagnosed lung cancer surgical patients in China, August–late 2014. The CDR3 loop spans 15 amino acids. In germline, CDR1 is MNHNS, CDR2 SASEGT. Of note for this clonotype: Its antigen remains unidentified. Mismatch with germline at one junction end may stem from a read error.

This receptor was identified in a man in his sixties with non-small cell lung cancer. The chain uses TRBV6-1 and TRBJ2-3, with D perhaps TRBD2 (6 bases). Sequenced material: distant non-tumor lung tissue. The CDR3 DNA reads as TGTGACACCTCAGGTGCGGGAACCCACACAGATACGCAATATTTT. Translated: CDTSGAGTHTDTQYF.